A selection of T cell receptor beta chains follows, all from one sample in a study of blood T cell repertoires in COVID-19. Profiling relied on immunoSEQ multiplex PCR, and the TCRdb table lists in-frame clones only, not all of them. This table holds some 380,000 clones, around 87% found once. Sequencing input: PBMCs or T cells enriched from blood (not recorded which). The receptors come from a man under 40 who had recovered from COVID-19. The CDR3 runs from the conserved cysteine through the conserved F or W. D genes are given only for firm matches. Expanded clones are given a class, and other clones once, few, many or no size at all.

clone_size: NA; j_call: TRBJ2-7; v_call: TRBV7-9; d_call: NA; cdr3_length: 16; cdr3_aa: CASSLAMDRLSYEQYF; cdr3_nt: TGTGCCAGCAGCTTAGCGATGGACAGACTCTCCTACGAGCAGTACTTC
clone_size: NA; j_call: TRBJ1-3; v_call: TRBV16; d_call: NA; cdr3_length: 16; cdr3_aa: CASSQKGLLSGNTIYF; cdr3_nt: TGTGCCAGCAGCCAAAAGGGGTTACTCTCTGGAAACACCATATATTTT
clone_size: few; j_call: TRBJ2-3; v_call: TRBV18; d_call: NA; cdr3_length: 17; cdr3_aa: CASSRVDLTIGQDTQYF; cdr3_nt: TGTGCCAGCTCACGAGTCGATTTGACTATAGGGCAAGATACGCAGTATTTT
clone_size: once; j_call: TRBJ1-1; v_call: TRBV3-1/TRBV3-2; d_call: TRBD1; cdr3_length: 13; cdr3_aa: CASSPGQGQVAFF; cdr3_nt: TGTGCCAGCAGCCCGGGACAGGGTCAAGTAGCTTTCTTT
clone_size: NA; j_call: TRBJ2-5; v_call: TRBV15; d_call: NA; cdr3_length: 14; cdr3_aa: CATSSGGPQETQYF; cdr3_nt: TGTGCCACCAGCAGTGGGGGCCCCCAAGAGACCCAGTACTTC
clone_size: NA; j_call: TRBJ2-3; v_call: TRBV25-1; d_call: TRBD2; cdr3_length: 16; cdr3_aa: CASSRTWGGGTDTQYF; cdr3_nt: TGTGCCAGCAGCCGGACCTGGGGGGGAGGCACAGATACGCAGTATTTT
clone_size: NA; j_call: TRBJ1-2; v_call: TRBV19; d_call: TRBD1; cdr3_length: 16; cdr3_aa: CASTRRRDSRDYGYTF; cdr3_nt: TGTGCCAGTACCCGGAGAAGGGACAGTAGGGACTATGGCTACACCTTC
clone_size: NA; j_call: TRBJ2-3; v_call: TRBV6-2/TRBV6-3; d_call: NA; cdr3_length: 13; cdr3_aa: CASSYRGIDTQYF; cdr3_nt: TGTGCCAGCAGTTATAGAGGTATAGATACGCAGTATTTT
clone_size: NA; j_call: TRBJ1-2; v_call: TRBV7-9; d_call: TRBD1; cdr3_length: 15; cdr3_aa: CASTDRDRVDYGYTF; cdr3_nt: TGTGCCAGCACAGACCGGGACAGGGTCGACTATGGCTACACCTTC
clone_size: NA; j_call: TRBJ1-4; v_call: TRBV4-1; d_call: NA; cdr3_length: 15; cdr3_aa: CASSQETAAGEKLFF; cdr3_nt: TGCGCCAGCAGCCAGGAGACAGCCGCCGGTGAAAAACTGTTTTTT
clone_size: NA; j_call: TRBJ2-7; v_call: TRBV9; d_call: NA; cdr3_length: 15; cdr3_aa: CASSVEAGHSYEQYF; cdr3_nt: TGTGCCAGCAGCGTAGAGGCAGGACACTCCTACGAGCAGTACTTC
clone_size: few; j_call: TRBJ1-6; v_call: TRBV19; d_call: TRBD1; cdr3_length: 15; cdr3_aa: CASSMSGQGNSPLHF; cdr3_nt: TGTGCCAGTAGTATGTCGGGACAGGGGAATTCACCCCTCCACTTT
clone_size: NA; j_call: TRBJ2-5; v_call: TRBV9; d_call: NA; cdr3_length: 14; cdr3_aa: CASSANAGIETQYF; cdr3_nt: TGTGCCAGCAGCGCAAACGCAGGGATAGAGACCCAGTACTTC
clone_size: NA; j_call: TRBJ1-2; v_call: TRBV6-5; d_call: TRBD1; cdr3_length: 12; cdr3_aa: CASTDRIGGYTF; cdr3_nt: TGTGCCAGCACGGACAGGATTGGAGGCTACACCTTC
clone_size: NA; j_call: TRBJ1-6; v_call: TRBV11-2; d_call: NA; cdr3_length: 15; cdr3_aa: CASSPSGGESSPLHF; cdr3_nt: TGTGCCAGCAGCCCCAGCGGAGGGGAGAGTTCACCCCTCCACTTT
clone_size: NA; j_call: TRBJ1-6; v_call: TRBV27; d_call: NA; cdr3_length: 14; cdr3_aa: CASSLGTPQLTLHF; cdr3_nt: TGTGCCAGCAGTTTGGGGACACCCCAGCTCACCCTCCACTTT
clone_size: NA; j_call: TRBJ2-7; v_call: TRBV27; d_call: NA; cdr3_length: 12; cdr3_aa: CASSLNSYEQYF; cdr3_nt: TGTGCCAGCAGCCTTAATTCCTACGAGCAGTACTTC
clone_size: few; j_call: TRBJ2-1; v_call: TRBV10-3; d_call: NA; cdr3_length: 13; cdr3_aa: CAISDRDYNEQFF; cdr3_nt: TGTGCCATCAGTGACAGGGACTACAATGAGCAGTTCTTC
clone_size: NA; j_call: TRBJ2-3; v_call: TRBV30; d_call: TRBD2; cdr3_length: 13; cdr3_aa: CAWSSGGEDTQYF; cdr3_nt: TGTGCCTGGAGTTCGGGGGGAGAAGATACGCAGTATTTT
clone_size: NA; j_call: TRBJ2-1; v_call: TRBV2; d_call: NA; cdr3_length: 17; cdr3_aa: CASSAPSQASSYNEQFF; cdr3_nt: TGTGCCAGCAGTGCCCCGAGTCAGGCCAGCTCCTACAATGAGCAGTTCTTC
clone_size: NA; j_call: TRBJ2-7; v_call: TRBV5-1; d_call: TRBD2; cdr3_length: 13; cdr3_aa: CASSRGREYEQYF; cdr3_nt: TGCGCCAGCAGCCGGGGGAGGGAATACGAGCAGTACTTC
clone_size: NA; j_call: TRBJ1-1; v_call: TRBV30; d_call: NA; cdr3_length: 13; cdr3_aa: CAWSVDRGTEAFF; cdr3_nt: TGTGCCTGGAGTGTAGATAGGGGCACTGAAGCTTTCTTT
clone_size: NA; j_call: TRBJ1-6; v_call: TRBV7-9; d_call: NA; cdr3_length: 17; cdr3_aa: CASSEGRSSSYNSPLHF; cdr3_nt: TGTGCCAGCAGTGAGGGTCGTTCTAGCTCCTATAATTCACCCCTCCACTTT
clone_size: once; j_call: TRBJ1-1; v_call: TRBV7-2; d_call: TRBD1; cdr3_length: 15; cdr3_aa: CASSLVGTAVDRAFF; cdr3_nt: TGTGCCAGCAGCTTAGTTGGGACAGCTGTGGATCGAGCTTTCTTT
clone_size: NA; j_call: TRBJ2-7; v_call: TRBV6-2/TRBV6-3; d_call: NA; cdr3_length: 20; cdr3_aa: CASSPFGFSRLGGRGYEQYF; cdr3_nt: TGTGCCAGCAGCCCATTCGGTTTTTCTCGGTTGGGCGGTCGGGGCTACGAGCAGTACTTC
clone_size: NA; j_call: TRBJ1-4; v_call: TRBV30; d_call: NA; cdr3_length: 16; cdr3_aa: CAWSPKGTGLDEKLFF; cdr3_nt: TGTGCCTGGAGCCCGAAGGGAACAGGGCTGGATGAAAAACTGTTTTTT
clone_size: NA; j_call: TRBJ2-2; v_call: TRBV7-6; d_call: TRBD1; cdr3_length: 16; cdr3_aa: CASSLGQGANTGELFF; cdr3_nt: TGTGCCAGCAGCTTAGGGCAGGGGGCAAACACCGGGGAGCTGTTTTTT
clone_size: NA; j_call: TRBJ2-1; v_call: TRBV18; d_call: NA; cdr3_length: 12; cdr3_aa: CASSPLEDEQFF; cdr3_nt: TGTGCCAGCTCTCCACTAGAGGATGAGCAGTTCTTC
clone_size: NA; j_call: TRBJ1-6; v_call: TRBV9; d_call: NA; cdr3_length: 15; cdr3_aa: CASSVVGGGDSPLHF; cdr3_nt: TGTGCCAGCAGCGTAGTGGGAGGGGGTGATTCACCCCTCCACTTT
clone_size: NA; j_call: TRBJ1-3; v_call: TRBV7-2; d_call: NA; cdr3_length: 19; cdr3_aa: CASSSPPGGSIFSGNTIYF; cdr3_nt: TGTGCCAGCAGCTCACCCCCTGGAGGGTCGATCTTCTCTGGAAACACCATATATTTT
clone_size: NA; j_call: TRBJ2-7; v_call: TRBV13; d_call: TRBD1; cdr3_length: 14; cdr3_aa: CASSSGTASYEQYF; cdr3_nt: TGTGCCAGCAGCTCCGGGACAGCCTCCTACGAGCAGTACTTC
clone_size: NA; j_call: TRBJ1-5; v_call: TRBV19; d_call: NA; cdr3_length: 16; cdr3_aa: CASSILGGRSNQPQHF; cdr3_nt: TGTGCCAGTAGTATTCTCGGGGGGCGAAGCAATCAGCCCCAGCATTTT
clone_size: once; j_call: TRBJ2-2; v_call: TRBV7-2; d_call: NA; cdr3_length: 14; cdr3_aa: CASSLDPGSGELFF; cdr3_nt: TGTGCCAGCAGTTTGGACCCGGGAAGCGGGGAGCTGTTTTTT
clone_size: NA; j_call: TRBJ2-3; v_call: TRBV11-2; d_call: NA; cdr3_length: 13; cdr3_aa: CASSLDGVLAQYF; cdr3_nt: TGTGCCAGCAGCTTAGATGGAGTTCTGGCGCAGTATTTT
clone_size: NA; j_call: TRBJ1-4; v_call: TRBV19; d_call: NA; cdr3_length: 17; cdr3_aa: CASSPPGHSVGREKLFF; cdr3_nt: TGTGCCAGTAGTCCTCCGGGACATTCCGTCGGGCGTGAAAAACTGTTTTTT
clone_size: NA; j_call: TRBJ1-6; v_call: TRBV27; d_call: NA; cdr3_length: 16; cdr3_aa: CASSLSGRLRDSPLHF; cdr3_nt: TGTGCCAGCAGTTTAAGTGGGAGACTTAGGGATTCACCCCTCCACTTT
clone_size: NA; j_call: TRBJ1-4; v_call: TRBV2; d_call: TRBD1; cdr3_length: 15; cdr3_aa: CASSFGQATNEKLFF; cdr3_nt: TGTGCCAGCAGTTTCGGACAGGCAACTAATGAAAAACTGTTTTTT
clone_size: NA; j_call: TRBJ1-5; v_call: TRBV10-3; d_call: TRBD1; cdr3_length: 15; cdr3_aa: CATSDRDSQNQPQHF; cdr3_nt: TGTGCCACAAGTGATAGGGACAGCCAAAATCAGCCCCAGCATTTT
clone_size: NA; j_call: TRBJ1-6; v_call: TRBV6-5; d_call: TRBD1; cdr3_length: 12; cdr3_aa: CASGQGDLSLHF; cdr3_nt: TGTGCCAGCGGGCAGGGGGATTTGTCCCTCCACTTT
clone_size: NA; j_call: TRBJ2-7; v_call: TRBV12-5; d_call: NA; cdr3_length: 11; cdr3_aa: CASGLKGEQYF; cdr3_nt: TGTGCTAGTGGTTTGAAGGGGGAGCAGTACTTC
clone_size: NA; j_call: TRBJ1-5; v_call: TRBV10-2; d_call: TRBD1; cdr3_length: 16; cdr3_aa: CASSETGMYGNQPQHF; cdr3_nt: TGCGCCAGCAGCGAGACAGGGATGTATGGCAATCAGCCCCAGCATTTT
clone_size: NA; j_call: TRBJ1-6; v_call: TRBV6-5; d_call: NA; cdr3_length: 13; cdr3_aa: CASSRGGNSPLHF; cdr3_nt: TGTGCCAGCAGTCGGGGGGGCAATTCACCCCTCCACTTT
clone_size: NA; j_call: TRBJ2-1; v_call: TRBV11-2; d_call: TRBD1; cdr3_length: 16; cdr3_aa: CASSLVPGGMYNEQFF; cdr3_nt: TGTGCCAGCAGCTTAGTCCCAGGGGGCATGTACAATGAGCAGTTCTTC
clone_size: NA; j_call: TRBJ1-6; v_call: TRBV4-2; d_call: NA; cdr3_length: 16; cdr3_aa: CASSQLQGSWNSPLHF; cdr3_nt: TGTGCCAGCAGCCAACTTCAGGGGTCTTGGAATTCACCCCTCCACTTT
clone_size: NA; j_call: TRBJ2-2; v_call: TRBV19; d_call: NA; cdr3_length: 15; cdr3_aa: CASSPGITNTGELFF; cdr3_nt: TGTGCCAGTAGTCCCGGGATTACCAACACCGGGGAGCTGTTTTTT